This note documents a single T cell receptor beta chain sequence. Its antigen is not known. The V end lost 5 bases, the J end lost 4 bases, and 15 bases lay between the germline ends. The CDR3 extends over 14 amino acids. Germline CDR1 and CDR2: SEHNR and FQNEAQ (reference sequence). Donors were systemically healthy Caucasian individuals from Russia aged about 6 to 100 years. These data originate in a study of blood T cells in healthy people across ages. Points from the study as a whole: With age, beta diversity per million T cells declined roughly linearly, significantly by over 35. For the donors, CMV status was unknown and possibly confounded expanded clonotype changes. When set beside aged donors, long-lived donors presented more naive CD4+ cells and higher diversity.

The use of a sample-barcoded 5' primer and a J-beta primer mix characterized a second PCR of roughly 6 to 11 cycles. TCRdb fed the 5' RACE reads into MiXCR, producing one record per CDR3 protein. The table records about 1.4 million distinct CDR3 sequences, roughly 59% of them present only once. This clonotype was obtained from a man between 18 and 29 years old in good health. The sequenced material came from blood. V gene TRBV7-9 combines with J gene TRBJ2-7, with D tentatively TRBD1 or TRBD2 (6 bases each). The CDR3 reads CASSHPQGRYEQYF. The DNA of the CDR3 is TGTGCCAGCAGCCATCCTCAGGGGAGGTACGAGCAGTACTTC.